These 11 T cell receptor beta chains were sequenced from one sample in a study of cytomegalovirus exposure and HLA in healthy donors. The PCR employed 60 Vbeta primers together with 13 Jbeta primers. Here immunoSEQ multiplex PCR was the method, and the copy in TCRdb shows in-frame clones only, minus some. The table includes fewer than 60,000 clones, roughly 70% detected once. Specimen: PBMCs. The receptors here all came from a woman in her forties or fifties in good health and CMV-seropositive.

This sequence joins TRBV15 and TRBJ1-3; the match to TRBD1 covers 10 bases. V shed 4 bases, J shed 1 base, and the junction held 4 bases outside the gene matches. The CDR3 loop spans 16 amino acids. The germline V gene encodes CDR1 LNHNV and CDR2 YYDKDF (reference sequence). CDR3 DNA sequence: TGTGCCACCAGCATCCGGACAGGGGGTTCTGGAAACACCATATATTTT. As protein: CATSIRTGGSGNTIYF.

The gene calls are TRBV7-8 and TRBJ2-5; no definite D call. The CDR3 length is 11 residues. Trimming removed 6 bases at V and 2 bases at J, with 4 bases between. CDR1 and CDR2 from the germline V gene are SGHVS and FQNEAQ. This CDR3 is CASSPQETQYF. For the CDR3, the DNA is TGTGCCAGCAGTCCACAAGAGACCCAGTACTTC.

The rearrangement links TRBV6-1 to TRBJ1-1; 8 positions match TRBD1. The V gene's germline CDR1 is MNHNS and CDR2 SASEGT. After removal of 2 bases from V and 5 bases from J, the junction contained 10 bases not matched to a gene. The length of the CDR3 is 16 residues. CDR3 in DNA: TGTGCCAGCAGTGAAATCATCAGGGGGCGATTGACTGAAGCTTTCTTT. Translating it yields CASSEIIRGRLTEAFF.

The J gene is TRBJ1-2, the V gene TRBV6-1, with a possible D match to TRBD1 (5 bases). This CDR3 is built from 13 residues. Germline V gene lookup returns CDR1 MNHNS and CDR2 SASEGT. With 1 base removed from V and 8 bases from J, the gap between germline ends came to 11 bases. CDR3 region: CASSEGGVFGYTF. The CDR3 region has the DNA TGTGCCAGCAGTGAAGGGGGGGTGTTCGGCTACACCTTC.

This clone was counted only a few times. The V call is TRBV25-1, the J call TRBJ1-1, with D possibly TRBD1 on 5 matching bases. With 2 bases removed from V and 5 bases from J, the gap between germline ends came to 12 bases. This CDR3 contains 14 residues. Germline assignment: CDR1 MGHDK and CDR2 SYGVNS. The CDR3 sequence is CASSEIGGVTEAFF. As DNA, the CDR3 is TGTGCCAGCAGTGAAATCGGGGGGGTTACTGAAGCTTTCTTT.

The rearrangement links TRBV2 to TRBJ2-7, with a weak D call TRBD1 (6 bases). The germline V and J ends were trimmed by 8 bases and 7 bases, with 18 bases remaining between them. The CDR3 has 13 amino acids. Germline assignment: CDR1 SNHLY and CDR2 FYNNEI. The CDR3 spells CASYFDRPDEQYF. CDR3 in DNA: TGTGCCAGCTACTTCGACAGGCCGGATGAGCAGTACTTC.

The chain's CDR3 is CASSLWTGVNTEAFF. The CDR3 bases are TGTGCCAGCAGCTTGTGGACGGGGGTGAACACTGAAGCTTTCTTT. The chain carries TRBV5-6 and TRBJ1-1, with D possibly TRBD1 on 5 matching bases. The CDR3 runs 15 residues. Germline CDR1 and CDR2: SGHDT and YYEEEE. The V and J ends lost 1 base and 0 bases respectively, with 10 bases between them.

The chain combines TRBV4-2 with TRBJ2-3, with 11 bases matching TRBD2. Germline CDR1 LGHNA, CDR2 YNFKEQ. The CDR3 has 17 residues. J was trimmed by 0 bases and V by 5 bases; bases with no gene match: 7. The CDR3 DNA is TGTGCCAGCAGCGAGGGCCCTAGCGGGGGGAGCACAGATACGCAGTATTTT. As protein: CASSEGPSGGSTDTQYF.

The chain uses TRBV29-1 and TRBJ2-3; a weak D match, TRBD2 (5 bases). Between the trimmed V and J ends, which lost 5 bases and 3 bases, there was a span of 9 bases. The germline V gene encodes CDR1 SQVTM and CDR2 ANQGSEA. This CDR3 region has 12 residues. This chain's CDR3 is CSVLGSTDTQYF. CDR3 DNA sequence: TGCAGCGTTTTGGGGAGTACAGATACGCAGTATTTT.

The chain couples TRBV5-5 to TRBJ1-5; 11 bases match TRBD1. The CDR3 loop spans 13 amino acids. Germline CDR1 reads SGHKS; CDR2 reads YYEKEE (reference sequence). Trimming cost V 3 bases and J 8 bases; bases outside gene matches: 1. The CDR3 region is CASSWDRGKPQHF. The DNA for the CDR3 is TGTGCCAGCAGCTGGGACAGGGGGAAGCCCCAGCATTTT.

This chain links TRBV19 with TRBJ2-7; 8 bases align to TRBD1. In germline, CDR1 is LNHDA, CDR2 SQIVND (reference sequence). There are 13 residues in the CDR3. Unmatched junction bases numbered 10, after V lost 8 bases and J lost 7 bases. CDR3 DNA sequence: TGTGCCAGTGGCGAGGCAGGGGGCGGTGAGCAGTACTTC. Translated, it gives CASGEAGGGEQYF. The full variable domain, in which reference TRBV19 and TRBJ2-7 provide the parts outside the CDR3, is DGGITQSPKYLFRKEGQNVTLSCEQNLNHDAMYWYRQDPGQGLRLIYYSQIVNDFQKGDIAEGYSVSREKKESFPLTVTSAQKNPTAFYLCASGEAGGGEQYFGPGTRLTVT.